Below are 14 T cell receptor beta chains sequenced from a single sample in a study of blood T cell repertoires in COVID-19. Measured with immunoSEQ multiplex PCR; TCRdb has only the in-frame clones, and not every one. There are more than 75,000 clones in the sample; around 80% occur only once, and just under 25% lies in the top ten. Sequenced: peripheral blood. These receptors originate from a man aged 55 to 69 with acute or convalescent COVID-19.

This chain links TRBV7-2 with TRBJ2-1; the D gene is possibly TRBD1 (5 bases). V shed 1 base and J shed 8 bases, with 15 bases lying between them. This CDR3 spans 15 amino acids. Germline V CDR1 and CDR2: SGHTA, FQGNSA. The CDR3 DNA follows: TGTGCCAGCAGCTTAGAGGCAGGGTCATGGGATGAGCAGTTCTTC. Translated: CASSLEAGSWDEQFF.

The CDR3 spells CASSPRNSSSYEQYV. In nucleotides, the CDR3 is TGTGCCAGCAGTCCGAGGAATTCAAGCTCCTACGAGCAGTACGTC. The V gene is TRBV2, the J gene TRBJ2-7; D gene uncertain. The V end lost 5 bases, the J end lost 0 bases, and 14 bases lay between the germline ends. The CDR3 spans 15 residues. CDR1 is SNHLY, CDR2 FYNNEI, per germline.

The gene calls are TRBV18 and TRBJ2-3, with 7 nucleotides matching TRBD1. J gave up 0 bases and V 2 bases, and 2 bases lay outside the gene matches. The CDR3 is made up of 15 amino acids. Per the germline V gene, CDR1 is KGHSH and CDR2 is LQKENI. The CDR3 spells CASSPTGASTDTQYF. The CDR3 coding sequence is TGTGCCAGCTCACCAACAGGGGCCAGCACAGATACGCAGTATTTT.

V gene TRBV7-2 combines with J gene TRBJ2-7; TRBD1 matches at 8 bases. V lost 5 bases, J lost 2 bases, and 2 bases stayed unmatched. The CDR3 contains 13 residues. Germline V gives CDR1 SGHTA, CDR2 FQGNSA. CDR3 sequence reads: CASSPTGAYEQYF. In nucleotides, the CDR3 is TGTGCCAGCAGCCCGACAGGGGCCTACGAGCAGTACTTC.

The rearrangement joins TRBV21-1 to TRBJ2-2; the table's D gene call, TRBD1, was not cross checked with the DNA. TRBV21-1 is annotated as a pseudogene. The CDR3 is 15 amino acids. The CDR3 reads CASSKGRQGTGELFF. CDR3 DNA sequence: TGTGCCAGCAGCAAAGGTCGACAGGGCACCGGGGAGCTGTTTTTT.

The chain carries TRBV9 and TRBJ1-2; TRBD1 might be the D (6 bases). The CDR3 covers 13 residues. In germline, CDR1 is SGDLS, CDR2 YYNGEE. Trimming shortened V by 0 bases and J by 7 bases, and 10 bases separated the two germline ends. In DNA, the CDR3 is TGTGCCAGCAGCGTAGAACAGGGTCGTGGCTACACCTTC. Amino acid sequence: CASSVEQGRGYTF. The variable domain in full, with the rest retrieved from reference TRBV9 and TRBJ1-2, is DSGVTQTPKHLITATGQRVTLRCSPRSGDLSVYWYQQSLDQGLQFLIQYYNGEERAKGNILERFSAQQFPDLHSELNLSSLELGDSALYFCASSVEQGRGYTFGSGTRLTVV.

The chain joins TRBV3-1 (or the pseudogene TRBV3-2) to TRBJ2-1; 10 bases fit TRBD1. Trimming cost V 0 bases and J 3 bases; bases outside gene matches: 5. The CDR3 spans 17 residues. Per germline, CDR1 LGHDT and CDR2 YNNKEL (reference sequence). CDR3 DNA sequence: TGTGCCAGCAGCCAAGATTTCGACAGGGGGCACTACAATGAGCAGTTCTTC. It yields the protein CASSQDFDRGHYNEQFF.

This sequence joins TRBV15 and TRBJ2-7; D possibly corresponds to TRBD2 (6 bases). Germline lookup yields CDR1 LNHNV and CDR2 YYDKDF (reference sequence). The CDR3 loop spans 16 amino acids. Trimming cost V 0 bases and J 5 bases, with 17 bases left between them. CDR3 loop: CATSREMGGLQNEQYF. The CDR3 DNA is TGTGCCACCAGCAGAGAAATGGGAGGCCTACAGAACGAGCAGTACTTC.

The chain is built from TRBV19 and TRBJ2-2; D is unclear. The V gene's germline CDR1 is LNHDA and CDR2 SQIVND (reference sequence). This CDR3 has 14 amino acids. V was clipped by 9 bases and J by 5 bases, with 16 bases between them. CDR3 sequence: CASLRHRETGELFF. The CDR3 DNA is TGTGCCAGCCTACGGCACAGAGAAACCGGGGAGCTGTTTTTT.

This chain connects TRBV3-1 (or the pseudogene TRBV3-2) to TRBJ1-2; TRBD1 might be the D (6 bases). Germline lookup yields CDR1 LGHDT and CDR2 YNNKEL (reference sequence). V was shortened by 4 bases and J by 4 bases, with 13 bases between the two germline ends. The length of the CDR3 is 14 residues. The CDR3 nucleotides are TGTGCCAGCAGCCCGGGGGGCTCCCTCTATGGCTACACCTTC. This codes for CASSPGGSLYGYTF.

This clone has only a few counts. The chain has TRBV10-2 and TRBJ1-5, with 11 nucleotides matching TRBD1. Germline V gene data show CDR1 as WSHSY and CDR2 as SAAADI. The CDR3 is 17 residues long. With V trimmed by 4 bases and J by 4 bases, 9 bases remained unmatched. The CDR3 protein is CASSVWDRGTKNQPQHF. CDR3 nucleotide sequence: TGCGCCAGCAGTGTTTGGGACAGGGGGACAAAAAATCAGCCCCAGCATTTT.

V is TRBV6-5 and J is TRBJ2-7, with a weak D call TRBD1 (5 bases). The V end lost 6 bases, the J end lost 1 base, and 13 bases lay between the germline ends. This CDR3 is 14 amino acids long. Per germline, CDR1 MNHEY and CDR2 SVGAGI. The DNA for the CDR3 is TGTGCCAGCAGACCAACGACAGTTTCCTACGAGCAGTACTTC. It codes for CASRPTTVSYEQYF.

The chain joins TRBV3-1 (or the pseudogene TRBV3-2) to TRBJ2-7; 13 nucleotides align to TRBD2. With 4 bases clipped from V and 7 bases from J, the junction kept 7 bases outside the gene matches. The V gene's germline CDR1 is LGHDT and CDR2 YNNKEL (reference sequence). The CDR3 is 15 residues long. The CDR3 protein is CASSLLAGGPKEQYF. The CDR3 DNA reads TGTGCCAGCAGCCTACTAGCGGGGGGGCCAAAGGAGCAGTACTTC.

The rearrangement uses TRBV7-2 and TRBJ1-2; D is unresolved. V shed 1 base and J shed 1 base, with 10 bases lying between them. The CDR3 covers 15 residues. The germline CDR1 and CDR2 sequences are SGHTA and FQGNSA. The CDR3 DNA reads TGTGCCAGCAGCTTAGGTAGCGCATTTAACTATGGCTACACCTTC. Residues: CASSLGSAFNYGYTF.